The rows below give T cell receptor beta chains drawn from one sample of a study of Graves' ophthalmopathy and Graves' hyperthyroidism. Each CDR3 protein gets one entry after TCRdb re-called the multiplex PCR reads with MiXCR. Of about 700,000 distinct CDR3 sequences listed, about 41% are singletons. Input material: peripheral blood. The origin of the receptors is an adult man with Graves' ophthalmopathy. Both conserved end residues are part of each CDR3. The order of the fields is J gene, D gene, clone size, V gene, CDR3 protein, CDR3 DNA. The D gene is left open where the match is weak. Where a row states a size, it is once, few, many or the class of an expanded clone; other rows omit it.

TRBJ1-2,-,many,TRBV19,CASNTGIHGYTF,TGTGCCAGCAATACAGGGATCCATGGCTACACCTTC
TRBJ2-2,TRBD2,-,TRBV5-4,CASSLGLAGGPGELFF,TGTGCCAGCAGCCTGGGACTAGCGGGAGGTCCCGGGGAGCTGTTTTTT
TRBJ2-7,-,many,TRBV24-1,CATRQAAGPYF,TGTGCCACCAGACAGGCCGCAGGTCCGTACTTC
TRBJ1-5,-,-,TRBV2,CASSETGYGETQHF,TGTGCCAGCAGTGAAACAGGGTACGGAGAGACCCAGCATTTT
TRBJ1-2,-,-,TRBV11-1,CASSQLRGRSYGYTF,TGTGCCAGCAGCCAGCTTCGGGGGAGAAGCTATGGCTACACCTTC
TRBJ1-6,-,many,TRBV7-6,CASSSGQHASYNSPLHF,TGTGCCAGCAGCTCCGGACAGCACGCCTCCTATAATTCACCCCTCCACTTT
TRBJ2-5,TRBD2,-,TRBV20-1,CSAVLAGGGETQYF,TGCAGTGCTGTCCTAGCGGGGGGGGGGGAGACCCAGTACTTC
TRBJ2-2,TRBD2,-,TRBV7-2,CASSLALAANTGELFF,TGTGCCAGCAGCTTAGCTCTAGCGGCGAACACCGGGGAGCTGTTTTTT
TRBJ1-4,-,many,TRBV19,CASSTGTVNEKLFF,TGTGCCAGTAGCACCGGGACGGTTAATGAAAAACTGTTTTTT
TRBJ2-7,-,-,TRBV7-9,CSSSLRGDEQYF,TGTTCCAGCAGCTTAAGAGGAGACGAGCAGTACTTC
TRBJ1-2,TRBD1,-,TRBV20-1,CSAQGQGASNYGYTF,TGCAGTGCTCAGGGACAGGGGGCGTCTAACTATGGCTACACCTTC
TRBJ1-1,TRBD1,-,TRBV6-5,CASSYGQVNTEAFF,TGTGCCAGCAGTTACGGACAGGTGAACACTGAAGCTTTCTTT
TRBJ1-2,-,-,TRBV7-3,CASSYGASVGYTF,TGTGCCAGCAGCTATGGGGCTTCGGTTGGCTACACCTTC
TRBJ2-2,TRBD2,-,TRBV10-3,CAISDWTSGELFF,TGTGCCATCAGTGATTGGACTAGCGGGGAGCTGTTTTTT
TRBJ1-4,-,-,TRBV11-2,CAAGTEEKLFF,TGTGCCGCGGGGACGGAAGAAAAACTGTTTTTT
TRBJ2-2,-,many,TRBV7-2,CASRMGWLTGELFF,TGTGCCAGCAGGATGGGGTGGTTGACCGGGGAGCTGTTTTTT
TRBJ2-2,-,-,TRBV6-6,CASSRARVDTGELFF,TGTGCCAGCTCTCGGGCCAGGGTTGACACCGGGGAGCTGTTTTTT
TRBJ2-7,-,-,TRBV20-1,CSARVAHEQYF,TGCAGTGCTAGAGTTGCGCACGAGCAGTACTTC
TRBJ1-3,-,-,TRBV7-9,CASSQPGRGSSGNTIYF,TGCGCCAGCAGCCAGCCGGGACGGGGATCCTCTGGAAACACCATATATTTT
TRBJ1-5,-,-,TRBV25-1,CASSESGAGVRQPQHF,TGTGCCAGCAGTGAATCGGGGGCAGGAGTCAGGCAGCCCCAGCATTTT
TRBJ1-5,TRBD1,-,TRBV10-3,CAISEWTGGPEHF,TGTGCCATCAGTGAGTGGACAGGGGGGCCCGAGCATTTT
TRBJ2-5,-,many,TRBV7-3,CASSLNPGYQETQYF,TGTGCCAGCAGCTTAAATCCAGGGTACCAAGAGACCCAGTACTTC
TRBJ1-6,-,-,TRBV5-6,CASSWGSSYNSPLHF,TGTGCCAGCAGCTGGGGGAGCTCCTATAATTCACCCCTCCACTTT
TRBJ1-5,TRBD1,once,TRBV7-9,CASSLDGTGKTRTQHF,TGTGCCAGCAGCTTAGACGGGACAGGGAAGACCCGGACCCAGCATTTT
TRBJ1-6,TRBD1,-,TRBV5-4,CASSATGQNSPLHF,TGTGCCAGCAGCGCGACAGGGCAGAATTCACCCCTCCACTTT
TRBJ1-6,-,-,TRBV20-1,CSARKGELGNSPLHF,TGCAGTGCTAGGAAAGGGGAGCTCGGCAATTCACCCCTCCACTTT
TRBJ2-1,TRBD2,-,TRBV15,CATSTGLARSYNEQFF,TGTGCCACCAGCACGGGACTAGCGCGCTCCTACAATGAGCAGTTCTTC
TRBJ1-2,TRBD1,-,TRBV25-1,CASSVGQADYGYTF,TGTGCCAGCAGTGTCGGACAGGCTGACTATGGCTACACCTTC
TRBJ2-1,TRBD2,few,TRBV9,CASSQTSGGYNEQFF,TGTGCCAGCAGCCAGACTAGCGGGGGGTACAATGAGCAGTTCTTC
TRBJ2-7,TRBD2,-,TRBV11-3,CASSPIAAGDYEQYF,TGTGCCAGCAGCCCTATCGCAGCGGGGGACTACGAGCAGTATTTC
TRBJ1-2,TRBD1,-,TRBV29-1,CSVVPGGNYGYTF,TGCAGCGTTGTGCCAGGGGGGAACTATGGCTACACCTTC
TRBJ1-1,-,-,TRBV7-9,CASTHEGTEAFF,TGTGCCAGCACCCACGAGGGGACTGAAGCTTTCTTT
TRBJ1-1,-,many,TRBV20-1,CSARRIFGVEAFF,TGCAGTGCTAGAAGGATATTTGGAGTCGAAGCTTTCTTT
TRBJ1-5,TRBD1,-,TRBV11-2,CASSLVGIGQVSQPQHF,TGTGCCAGCAGCTTAGTGGGGATTGGACAGGTCAGTCAGCCCCAGCATTTT
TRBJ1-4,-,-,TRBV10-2,CASSEGHYEKLFF,TGCGCCAGCAGTGAGGGGCACTATGAAAAACTGTTTTTT